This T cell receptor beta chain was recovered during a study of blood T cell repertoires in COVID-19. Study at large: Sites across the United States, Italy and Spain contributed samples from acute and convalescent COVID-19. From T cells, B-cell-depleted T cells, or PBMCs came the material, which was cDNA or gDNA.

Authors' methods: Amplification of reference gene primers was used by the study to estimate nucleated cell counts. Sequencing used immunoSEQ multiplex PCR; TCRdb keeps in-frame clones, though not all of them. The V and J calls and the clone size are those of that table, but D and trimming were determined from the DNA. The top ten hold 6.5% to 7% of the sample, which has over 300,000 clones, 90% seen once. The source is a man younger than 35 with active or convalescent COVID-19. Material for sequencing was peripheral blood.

The CDR3 loop reads CATSEAGTENYGYTF. For the CDR3, the DNA is TGTGCCACCAGTGAAGCCGGGACAGAAAACTATGGCTACACCTTC. This chain joins TRBV24-1 and TRBJ1-2; 7 bases are shared with TRBD1. The germline gives CDR1 KGHDR, CDR2 SFDVKD. V shed 4 bases and J 2 bases; nucleotides not matched to a gene: 6. The CDR3 totals 15 residues.